The rows below give T cell receptor beta chains drawn from one sample of a study of Ad26.COV2.S vaccination and SARS-CoV-2 variants. Some clones are missing from TCRdb's copy, which holds only in-frame ones; the method was immunoSEQ multiplex PCR. This repertoire shows 330,000 or so clones, 75% to 90% found once; its top ten account for roughly 6%. The sequenced sample was peripheral blood, obtained in a trial of Ad26.COV2.S vaccine versus placebo. The receptors here all came from a person aged 18 to 59 who received the Ad26.COV2.S COVID-19 vaccine or a placebo. CDR3s include the opening cysteine and the closing phenylalanine or tryptophan. Each record gives: clone size, V gene, D gene, J gene, CDR3 DNA, CDR3 protein. The D gene is left open where the match is weak. Expanded clones get a size class; other rows say once, few or many, or leave the size out.

NA	TRBV11-2	NA	TRBJ2-2	TGTGCCAGCAGCTCCCTTCGGGGTGCCGGGGAGCTGTTTTTT	CASSSLRGAGELFF
NA	TRBV3-1/TRBV3-2	NA	TRBJ2-7	TGTGCCAGCACCCAGGGGATACGCTCCTACGAGCAGTACTTC	CASTQGIRSYEQYF
NA	TRBV4-1	NA	TRBJ2-2	TGCGCCAGCAGCCAAGCTACCAGGGGCACCGGGGAGCTGTTTTTT	CASSQATRGTGELFF
NA	TRBV12-5	TRBD1	TRBJ2-1	TGTGCTAGTGGTCCCCGGACAGGGACGTTCTTC	CASGPRTGTFF
NA	TRBV28	TRBD1	TRBJ1-2	TGTGCCAGCAGTTCGCAGGGGGTGGGCGGCTACACCTTC	CASSSQGVGGYTF
NA	TRBV11-2	TRBD1	TRBJ2-7	TGTGCCAGCAGCCCTCCGGGACAGGGCACCTACGAGCAGTACTTC	CASSPPGQGTYEQYF
NA	TRBV4-2	TRBD1	TRBJ2-1	TGTGCCAGCAGCCAAGACGTGGGGACAGGGACCTACAATGAGCAGTTCTTC	CASSQDVGTGTYNEQFF
NA	TRBV11-2	NA	TRBJ1-5	TGTGCCAGCAGCTTCTTGGGCCCCAATCAGCCCCAGCATTTT	CASSFLGPNQPQHF
NA	TRBV7-8	TRBD2	TRBJ2-1	TGTGCCAGCAGCCCCCGGACTAGCGGGGGACACAATGAGCAGTTCTTC	CASSPRTSGGHNEQFF
once	TRBV18	TRBD1	TRBJ1-5	TGTGCCAGCTCACAGGGGGCAAACGCGCCCCAGCATTTT	CASSQGANAPQHF
NA	TRBV4-3	TRBD2	TRBJ2-1	TGCGCCAGCAGCCAAGATCTGACTAGCGGGAAGATCTACAATGAGCAGTTCTTC	CASSQDLTSGKIYNEQFF
NA	TRBV28	NA	TRBJ1-3	TGTGCCAGCAGTTTTCAAACGGTCTCTGGAAACACCATATATTTT	CASSFQTVSGNTIYF
once	TRBV3-1/TRBV3-2	NA	TRBJ1-3	TGTGCCAGCAGTCGGGGTGGAGATAGCACCATATATTTT	CASSRGGDSTIYF